The present T cell receptor beta chain was sequenced within a study of shared clonotypes between healthy human individuals. Here immunoSEQ multiplex PCR was the method, and the copy in TCRdb shows in-frame clones only, minus some. The sample consists of about 2.1 million clones, roughly 91% of them appearing once. Naive-designated CD8 cells lacked CD45RO, were positively enriched for CCR7, and omitted terminally differentiated effector memory CD45RA+ cells. The clonotype was recovered from a man in his late teens or twenties in good health. Some clones in this sample may be carry-over from other donors' samples. Sequencing input: naive CD8+ T cells from PBMCs.

DNA for the CDR3: TGTGCCAGCAGCTTAGACTGGGCAGGGGGCAATGGGGCCAACGTCCTGACTTTC. Translated: CASSLDWAGGNGANVLTF. The genes are TRBV7-6 and TRBJ2-6, with 8 bases that match TRBD1. Germline CDR1 SGHVS, CDR2 FNYEAQ. Trimming took 1 base from V and 3 from J; bases not matched to a gene: 8. The CDR3 is 18 amino acids.